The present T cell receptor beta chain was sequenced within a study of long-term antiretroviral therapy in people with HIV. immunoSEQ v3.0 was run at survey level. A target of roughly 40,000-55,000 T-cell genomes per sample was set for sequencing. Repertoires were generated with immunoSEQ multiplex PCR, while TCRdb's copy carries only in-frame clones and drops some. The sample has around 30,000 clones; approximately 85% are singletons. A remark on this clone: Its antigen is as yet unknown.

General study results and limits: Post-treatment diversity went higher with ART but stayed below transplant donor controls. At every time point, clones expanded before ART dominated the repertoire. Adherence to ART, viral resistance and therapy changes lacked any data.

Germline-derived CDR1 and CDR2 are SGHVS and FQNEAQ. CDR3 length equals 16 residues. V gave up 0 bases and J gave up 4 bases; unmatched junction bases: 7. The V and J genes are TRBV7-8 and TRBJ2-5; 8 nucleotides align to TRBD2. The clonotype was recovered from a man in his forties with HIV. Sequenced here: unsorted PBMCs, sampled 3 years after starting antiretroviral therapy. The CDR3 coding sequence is TGTGCCAGCAGCTTAGCGGGACTAGTTGGGGGAGAGACCCAGTACTTC. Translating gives CASSLAGLVGGETQYF.